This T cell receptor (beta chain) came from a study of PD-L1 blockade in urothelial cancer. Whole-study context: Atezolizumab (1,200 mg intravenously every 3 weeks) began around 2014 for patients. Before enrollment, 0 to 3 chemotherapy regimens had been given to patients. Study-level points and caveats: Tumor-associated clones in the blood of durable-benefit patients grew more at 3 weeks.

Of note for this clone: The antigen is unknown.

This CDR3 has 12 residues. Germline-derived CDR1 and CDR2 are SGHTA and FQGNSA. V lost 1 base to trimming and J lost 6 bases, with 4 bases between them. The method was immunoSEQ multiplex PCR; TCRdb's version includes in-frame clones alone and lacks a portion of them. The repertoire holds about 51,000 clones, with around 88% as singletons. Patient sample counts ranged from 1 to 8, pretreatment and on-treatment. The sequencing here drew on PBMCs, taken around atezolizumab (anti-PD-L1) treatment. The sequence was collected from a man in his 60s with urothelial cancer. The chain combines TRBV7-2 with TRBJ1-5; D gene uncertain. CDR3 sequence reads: CASSLGLQPQHF. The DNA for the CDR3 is TGTGCCAGCAGCTTAGGTCTTCAGCCCCAGCATTTT.